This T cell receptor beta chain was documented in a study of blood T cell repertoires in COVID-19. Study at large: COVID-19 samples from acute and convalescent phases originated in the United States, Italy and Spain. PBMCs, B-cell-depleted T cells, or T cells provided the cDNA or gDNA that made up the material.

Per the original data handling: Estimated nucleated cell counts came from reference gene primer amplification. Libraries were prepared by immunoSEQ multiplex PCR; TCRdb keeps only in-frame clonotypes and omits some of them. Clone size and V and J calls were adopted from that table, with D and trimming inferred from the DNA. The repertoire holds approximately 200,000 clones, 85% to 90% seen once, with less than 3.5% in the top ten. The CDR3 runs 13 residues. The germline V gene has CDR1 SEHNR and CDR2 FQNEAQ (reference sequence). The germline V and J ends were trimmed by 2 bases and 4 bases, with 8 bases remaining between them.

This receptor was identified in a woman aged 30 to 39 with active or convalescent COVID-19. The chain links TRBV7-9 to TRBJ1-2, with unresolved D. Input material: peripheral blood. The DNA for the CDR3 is TGTGCCAGCAGCTTAAGCCCGAGCTATGGCTACACCTTC. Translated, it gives CASSLSPSYGYTF.